This T cell receptor beta chain was retrieved from a study of shared clonotypes between healthy human individuals. Regarding the study as a whole: Several donors had about 5.1% of their naive CD4 clonotypes in common.

In germline, CDR1 is MNHEY, CDR2 SVGAGI. There are 16 residues in the CDR3. The V end lost 0 bases, the J end lost 1 base, and 10 bases lay between the germline ends. Sequencing used immunoSEQ multiplex PCR; TCRdb keeps in-frame clones, though not all of them. This table has 2 million to 2.5 million clones, around 93% appearing once. Details on this clone: The antigen is not known.

Naive CD8 cells were CD45RO-negative, positively selected for CCR7, excluding terminally differentiated effector memory CD45RA+ cells. The donors were adults (healthy and HIV-negative) with no recent acute infections or vaccinations. The sequencing input was naive CD8+ T cells from PBMCs. The V call is TRBV6-5, the J call TRBJ2-4, with D possibly TRBD1 on 5 matching bases. The sequence came from a man aged 18 to 29 in good health. Some clones in this sample may be carry-over from other donors' samples. The CDR3 DNA is TGTGCCAGCAGTTACTCGAGCAGGGTGGCCAAAAACATTCAGTACTTC. This translates into CASSYSSRVAKNIQYF.